A single sample gave rise to the 32 T cell receptor beta chains below, sequenced in a study of regulatory T cells in long-lasting Graves disease. Time point indicated: persistent/refractory GD, antithyroid drugs over 5 years with positive TRAb. PBMC RNA served as the TCR library source. Arm-PCR with iRepertoire HTBI primers amplified the CDR3 regions for these TCR beta libraries. TCRdb reprocessed the multiplex PCR reads via MiXCR and lists one record per CDR3 protein. The sample yields about 660,000 distinct CDR3 sequences, around 30% seen once. Specimen: peripheral blood mononuclear cells (PBMCs), collected when the disease was refractory, from a patient treated with antithyroid drugs. These receptors originate from a female donor with Graves disease.

J is TRBJ2-2 and V is TRBV7-2; D may be TRBD1 (6 bases). Germline V gene sequence: CDR1 SGHTA, CDR2 FQGNSA. Trimming took off 4 bases at V and 3 bases at J, with 18 bases between the two ends. The CDR3 has 17 residues. The CDR3 nucleotides are TGTGCCAGCAGCTGGGCCGTTGGGGGCGCCGACACCGGGGAGCTGTTTTTT. The encoded protein is CASSWAVGGADTGELFF.

This clonotype was observed at least ten times. This rearrangement joins TRBV20-1 to TRBJ2-5; the D call may be TRBD1 or TRBD2 (5 bases each). Germline assignment: CDR1 DFQATT and CDR2 SNEGSKA (reference sequence). The CDR3 length is 16 residues. V lost 5 bases to trimming and J lost 6 bases, with 25 bases between them. This chain's CDR3 is CSAQIGAGTLAKTQYF. The DNA of the CDR3 is TGCAGTGCTCAGATAGGCGCCGGGACCTTAGCTAAGACCCAGTACTTC.

This clonotype was counted a few times. The chain recombines TRBV28 with TRBJ1-5, with a possible D match to TRBD1 (6 bases). Trimming took 4 bases from V and 2 from J, leaving 12 bases between them. The CDR3 loop spans 15 amino acids. Germline values: CDR1 MDHEN, CDR2 SYDVKM. The chain's CDR3 is CASSYPSGGNQPQHF. In DNA form, the CDR3 reads TGTGCCAGCAGTTACCCTTCAGGGGGCAATCAGCCCCAGCATTTT.

This clonotype was recorded a few times. V is TRBV6-2 or TRBV6-3 and J is TRBJ1-4; D uncertain. CDR1 and CDR2 from the germline V gene are MNHEY and SVGEGT. V lost 6 bases to trimming and J lost 0 bases, with 8 bases between them. The CDR3 extends over 14 amino acids. CDR3 sequence (DNA): TGTGCCAGCAGCCCCGTTACAACTAATGAAAAACTGTTTTTT. Translation: CASSPVTTNEKLFF.

This chain joins TRBV6-2 or TRBV6-3 and TRBJ1-1, with a weak D call TRBD1 (6 bases). The V gene lost 2 bases and the J gene lost 4 bases, with 23 bases spanning the gap. CDR3 length equals 18 residues. Germline assignment: CDR1 MNHEY and CDR2 SVGEGT. The CDR3 DNA sequence: TGTGCCAGCAGTTACGGGTTGGGACCCAGGGGAGGTAGCACTGAAGCTTTCTTT. Protein sequence: CASSYGLGPRGGSTEAFF.

This clonotype appeared a few times. The chain recombines TRBV15 with TRBJ1-5; D ambiguous. V was cut by 3 bases and J by 7 bases, with 19 bases left in between. The CDR3 is 16 residues long. Germline CDR1 and CDR2: LNHNV and YYDKDF (reference sequence). The CDR3 DNA follows: TGTGCCACCAGCAGGGCCCGAGTTGTGGGAGGACAGCCCCAGCATTTT. The encoded protein is CATSRARVVGGQPQHF.

This clonotype has a count of ten or more. The genes are TRBV11-2 and TRBJ2-2; D gene unclear. Germline V gene sequence: CDR1 SGHAT, CDR2 FQNNGV. V was clipped by 5 bases and J by 6 bases, with 10 bases between them. The CDR3 is made up of 13 amino acids. CDR3 in DNA: TGTGCCAGCAGCGCGTCAATGGCCGGGGAGCTGTTTTTT. Its translation: CASSASMAGELFF. Full variable domain (rest looked up from reference TRBV11-2 and TRBJ2-2): EAGVAQSPRYKIIEKRQSVAFWCNPISGHATLYWYQQILGQGPKLLIQFQNNGVVDDSQLPKDRFSAERLKGVDSTLKIQPAKLEDSAVYLCASSASMAGELFFGEGSRLTVL.

This clonotype was picked up a small number of times. This chain uses TRBV6-1 with TRBJ2-5, with TRBD1 matching 11 bases. Trimming took 6 bases from V and 2 from J; bases not matched to a gene: 5. Looked up from germline, CDR1 is MNHNS and CDR2 is SASEGT. The CDR3 consists of 15 residues. CDR3 sequence (DNA): TGTGCCAGCAGCCCGGACAGGGGGCCGCAAGAGACCCAGTACTTC. Residues: CASSPDRGPQETQYF.

This chain links TRBV30 with TRBJ1-2; D not certain. The V end was cut by 2 bases, the J end by 6 bases, with 13 bases between. The CDR3 is made up of 13 amino acids. CDR1 GTSNPN and CDR2 SVGIG come from the germline V gene (reference sequence). CDR3 nucleotide sequence: TGTGCCTGGAGTAACCTGGGAGGGCATGGCTACACCTTC. Its protein is CAWSNLGGHGYTF.

V usage is TRBV20-1 and J usage is TRBJ1-2; TRBD1 is a possible D gene (5 bases). This CDR3 has 14 residues. Germline CDR1 and CDR2: DFQATT and SNEGSKA (reference sequence). V was trimmed by 6 bases and J by 6 bases, leaving 20 bases between them. CDR3 bases: TGCAGTGCCCGTAGCGCAGGGTTGCTACATGGCTACACCTTC. It is translated as CSARSAGLLHGYTF.

Only a few counts were recorded for this clonotype. The gene calls are TRBV10-2 and TRBJ2-7; the D is unclear. Looked up from germline, CDR1 is WSHSY and CDR2 is SAAADI. This CDR3 spans 14 amino acids. V lost 1 base, J lost 1 base, and 8 bases lay in between. CDR3 in amino acids: CASSELNPSYEQYF. The CDR3 nucleotides read TGCGCCAGCAGTGAGTTGAACCCATCCTACGAGCAGTACTTC.

The J gene is TRBJ2-5, the V gene TRBV4-1; 13 bases line up with TRBD2. V lost 2 bases and J lost 1; bases outside the gene matches: 1. The CDR3 runs 16 residues. Germline loops: CDR1 MGHRA, CDR2 YSYEKL. The CDR3 DNA is TGCGCCAGCAGCCAAAGACTAGCGGGAGGCCAAGAGACCCAGTACTTC. It encodes CASSQRLAGGQETQYF.

This clonotype came up once. V is TRBV11-2 and J is TRBJ1-5; the D gene is possibly TRBD1 (5 bases). From germline, CDR1 is SGHAT and CDR2 FQNNGV. This CDR3 is 14 amino acids long. Trimming left V 4 bases short and J 6 bases short, with 13 bases between. DNA of the CDR3: TGTGCCAGCAGCTCGGGACGGGGAAGTCAGCCCCAGCATTTT. Amino acids: CASSSGRGSQPQHF.

The rearrangement uses TRBV4-2 and TRBJ2-1, with D perhaps TRBD2 (6 bases). Trimming stripped 1 base from V and 1 base from J, with 14 bases between. This CDR3 contains 17 residues. Germline loops: CDR1 LGHNA, CDR2 YNFKEQ. The CDR3 sequence is CASSQVHRERSYNEQFF. The CDR3 nucleotides are TGTGCCAGCAGCCAAGTGCATCGGGAGAGATCCTACAATGAGCAGTTCTTC.

In this sample, this clonotype turned up a few times. This sequence joins TRBV11-1 and TRBJ1-1; 10 bases fit TRBD1. The V and J ends lost 4 bases and 3 bases, in that order; junction bases with no gene match: 11. Germline V gene data show CDR1 as SGHAT and CDR2 as FQDESV (reference sequence). The CDR3 is 17 residues long. This chain's CDR3 is CASSSEDRGYLDTEAFF. The CDR3 nucleotides are TGTGCCAGCAGCTCCGAGGACAGGGGGTATTTGGACACTGAAGCTTTCTTT.

This clonotype has a count of ten or more. This sequence joins TRBV20-1 and TRBJ1-4; D perhaps matches TRBD1 (5 bases). The V gene lost 1 base and the J gene lost 8 bases, with 14 bases spanning the gap. The germline CDR1 and CDR2 sequences are DFQATT and SNEGSKA (reference sequence). This CDR3 comprises 14 residues. The CDR3 sequence: CSARVAGPGEKLFF. As DNA, the CDR3 is TGCAGTGCTAGAGTTGCAGGGCCTGGAGAAAAACTGTTTTTT.

This clonotype has a handful of counts. The CDR3 DNA sequence: TGCAGTGCTATACCAATAGGGGCCCTGAACACTGAAGCTTTCTTT. Its translation is CSAIPIGALNTEAFF. This chain connects TRBV20-1 to TRBJ1-1; D may be TRBD1 (5 bases). Germline values: CDR1 DFQATT, CDR2 SNEGSKA (reference sequence). The CDR3 is 15 amino acids. Trimming took 4 bases from V and 0 from J, leaving 15 bases between them.

This clonotype appeared a few times. The gene calls are TRBV6-1 and TRBJ2-7; either TRBD1 or TRBD2 may fit D (6 bases each). Germline V gene sequence: CDR1 MNHNS, CDR2 SASEGT. CDR3 length: 13 amino acids. Trimming stripped 6 bases from V and 6 bases from J, with 15 bases between. CDR3 residues: CASRRTEAGEQYF. DNA of the CDR3: TGTGCCAGCAGAAGGACAGAAGCGGGCGAGCAGTACTTC.

The gene calls are TRBV12-3 or TRBV12-4 and TRBJ1-1, with 7 positions matching TRBD1. This CDR3 has 14 amino acids. With 5 bases clipped from V and 7 bases from J, the junction kept 10 bases outside the gene matches. The CDR3 bases are TGTGCCAGCAGTAACAGGGGAAGGAACGTTGAAGCTTTCTTT. Its translation is CASSNRGRNVEAFF.

The CDR3 reads CASSYEVGAGGPLQGAQYF. The CDR3 DNA sequence: TGTGCCAGCAGTTACGAGGTGGGAGCGGGAGGCCCCCTCCAAGGGGCCCAGTACTTC. J is TRBJ2-5 and V is TRBV6-9, with 9 bases lining up with TRBD2. V trimming: 3 bases; J trimming: 9 bases; junction bases outside the gene matches: 23. Germline values: CDR1 MNHGY, CDR2 SVAAGI. The CDR3 has 19 residues.

This clonotype was detected a few times. CDR3 region: CAWSVGTLNEKLFF. CDR3 in DNA: TGTGCCTGGAGTGTGGGGACACTAAATGAAAAACTGTTTTTT. This sequence joins TRBV30 and TRBJ1-4, with a tentative D call TRBD1 (6 bases). The CDR3 spans 14 residues. The V end was cut by 0 bases, the J end by 5 bases, with 10 bases between. Germline CDR1 reads GTSNPN; CDR2 reads SVGIG (reference sequence).

The chain uses TRBV14 and TRBJ2-2; the D gene could be TRBD1 or TRBD2 (6 bases each). This CDR3 comprises 15 residues. The ends were cut back, 1 base at V and 5 bases at J, with 11 bases in the middle. The V gene's germline CDR1 is SGHDN and CDR2 FVKESK. DNA for the CDR3: TGTGCCAGCAGCCAAGTGGGGGGCCGTACCGGGGAGCTGTTTTTT. It translates to CASSQVGGRTGELFF.

This clonotype was seen repeatedly, ten times or more. The J gene is TRBJ2-5, the V gene TRBV28, with D tentatively TRBD1 (5 bases). From germline, CDR1 is MDHEN and CDR2 SYDVKM. V was clipped by 3 bases and J by 3 bases, with 23 bases between them. The CDR3 is 18 residues long. The CDR3 nucleotides read TGTGCCAGCAGTTTGCCCCCTTCGGTCCTAGGGGTAGAAGAGACCCAGTACTTC. Amino acid sequence: CASSLPPSVLGVEETQYF.

The count of this clonotype is one. This chain connects TRBV25-1 to TRBJ1-1, with TRBD1 as a possible D gene (5 bases). V gave up 1 base and J gave up 2 bases, with 11 bases separating them. The CDR3 is 15 residues long. Germline lookup yields CDR1 MGHDK and CDR2 SYGVNS. The CDR3 loop reads CASSELGTYNTEAFF. In DNA form, the CDR3 reads TGTGCCAGCAGTGAATTAGGGACGTATAACACTGAAGCTTTCTTT.

This clonotype was seen more than once but under ten times. The chain has TRBV7-3 and TRBJ2-7, with D possibly being TRBD1 (6 bases). Germline-derived CDR1 and CDR2 are SGHTA and FQGTGA. V was clipped by 5 bases and J by 1 base, with 15 bases between them. There are 15 residues in the CDR3. In DNA form, the CDR3 reads TGTGCCAGCAGCGCCTATCCGGGACATTCCTACGAGCAGTACTTC. It specifies CASSAYPGHSYEQYF.

This clonotype was observed a few times. A far larger clone is one nucleotide away, so this likely arose from a read error. The J gene is TRBJ2-7, the V gene TRBV11-2, with a possible D match to TRBD2 (5 bases). The length of the CDR3 is 16 residues. V lost 6 bases, J lost 7 bases, and 25 bases lay in between. CDR1 and CDR2 (germline): SGHAT, FQNNGV. The CDR3 DNA reads TGTGCCAGCAGACCTTCCGAGGGTAGCTCCTACAATGAGCAGTACTTC. Protein product: CASRPSEGSSYNEQYF.

The table lists this clonotype with a few counts. The J gene is TRBJ1-2, the V gene TRBV19; perhaps TRBD1 as D (6 bases). Germline V CDR1 and CDR2: LNHDA, SQIVND (reference sequence). With 10 bases removed from V and 1 base from J, the gap between germline ends came to 13 bases. The CDR3 contains 13 residues. This chain's CDR3 is CATNREGNYGYTF. The DNA of the CDR3 is TGTGCCACGAACAGGGAGGGTAACTATGGCTACACCTTC. Full variable domain (missing parts from reference TRBV19 and TRBJ1-2): DGGITQSPKYLFRKEGQNVTLSCEQNLNHDAMYWYRQDPGQGLRLIYYSQIVNDFQKGDIAEGYSVSREKKESFPLTVTSAQKNPTAFYLCATNREGNYGYTFGSGTRLTVV.

The chain carries TRBV20-1 and TRBJ1-2; D unresolved. Germline CDR1 DFQATT, CDR2 SNEGSKA (reference sequence). The germline V and J ends were trimmed by 3 bases and 8 bases, with 7 bases remaining between them. The CDR3 sequence is 10 residues long. The DNA of the CDR3 is TGCAGTGCTAGTCTGGGAGGCTACACCTTC. Translating gives CSASLGGYTF.

The chain is built from TRBV19 and TRBJ1-1, with a tentative D call TRBD1 (5 bases). Germline CDR1 reads LNHDA; CDR2 reads SQIVND (reference sequence). Trimming removed 4 bases from V and 2 bases from J, with 14 bases in between. This CDR3 spans 15 amino acids. CDR3: CASSTPDNRNTEAFF. CDR3 nucleotide sequence: TGTGCCAGTAGTACCCCGGACAATCGAAACACTGAAGCTTTCTTT.

This clonotype has only one observation. The J gene is TRBJ1-3, the V gene TRBV20-1; 7 bases agree with TRBD1. V lost 5 bases to trimming and J lost 0 bases; unmatched junction nucleotides: 7. Germline CDR1 and CDR2: DFQATT and SNEGSKA (reference sequence). The CDR3 has 15 residues. CDR3 sequence (DNA): TGCAGTGCTCGACCGGGACAGAACTCTGGAAACACCATATATTTT. Amino acid sequence: CSARPGQNSGNTIYF.

A few counts support this clonotype. The genes are TRBV6-1 and TRBJ2-2, with D possibly TRBD2 on 6 matching bases. The CDR3 runs 14 residues. Trimming shortened V by 8 bases and J by 4 bases, and 14 bases separated the two germline ends. Germline values: CDR1 MNHNS, CDR2 SASEGT. The chain's CDR3 is CASEVAVPTGELFF. Written as DNA, the CDR3 is TGTGCCAGCGAGGTAGCGGTCCCCACCGGGGAGCTGTTTTTT.

The V and J genes are TRBV12-3 or TRBV12-4 and TRBJ1-1; 7 bases fit TRBD1. There are 15 residues in the CDR3. The J segment lost 3 bases and the V segment lost 5 bases, leaving 9 bases of the junction unmatched. The CDR3 nucleotides are TGTGCCAGCAGTCACCCGTCAGGGGGTGACACTGAAGCTTTCTTT. As protein: CASSHPSGGDTEAFF.